This entry lists 7 T cell receptor beta chains sequenced from one sample in a study of cytomegalovirus exposure and HLA in healthy donors. Use of 60 Vbeta and 13 Jbeta primers characterized the PCR. The repertoire was sequenced with immunoSEQ multiplex PCR; TCRdb's copy has only in-frame clones and lacks some. The sample shows about 120,000 clones, approximately 80% of them seen only once. The sequenced sample consisted of PBMCs. The source is a man aged 40-49 years in good health and CMV-seronegative.

The rearrangement links TRBV6-5 to TRBJ1-2; unclear D gene. Germline V gene data show CDR1 as MNHEY and CDR2 as SVGAGI. The ends were cut back, 7 bases at V and 9 bases at J, with 15 bases in the middle. The CDR3 consists of 12 residues. CDR3 residues: CASTTGSLSYTF. The CDR3, as DNA: TGTGCCAGCACCACCGGGAGCTTAAGCTACACCTTC.

The chain links TRBV28 to TRBJ2-1; TRBD2 matches at 7 bases. CDR1 MDHEN and CDR2 SYDVKM come from the germline V gene. The CDR3 totals 12 residues. Losses at the gene ends were 6 bases for V and 13 bases for J; bases not matched to a gene: 9. Here the CDR3 reads CASSVGGLGQFF. The CDR3 nucleotides are TGTGCCAGCAGCGTGGGAGGACTAGGACAGTTCTTC.

This chain uses TRBV10-3 with TRBJ1-1, with D unclear. The germline gives CDR1 ENHRY, CDR2 SYGVKD. This CDR3 is 14 amino acids long. Trimming took off 3 bases at V and 1 base at J, with 9 bases between the two ends. The CDR3 bases are TGTGCCATCAGTGATTTCACCGGGAACACTGAAGCTTTCTTT. Its protein product is CAISDFTGNTEAFF.

V gene TRBV30 combines with J gene TRBJ1-4; D perhaps matches TRBD1 (5 bases). V was cut by 3 bases and J by 8 bases, with 13 bases left in between. CDR3 size: 13 residues. Germline-derived CDR1 and CDR2 are GTSNPN and SVGIG (reference sequence). The CDR3 sequence: CAWSSGRGEKLFF. DNA of the CDR3: TGTGCCTGGAGCAGCGGGCGGGGGGAAAAACTGTTTTTT.

This chain connects TRBV6-5 to TRBJ2-7, with 12 bases matching TRBD2. CDR3 length equals 14 residues. J gave up 12 bases and V 4 bases, and 10 bases lay outside the gene matches. Per germline, CDR1 MNHEY and CDR2 SVGAGI. The CDR3, as DNA: TGTGCCAGCAGTTCGGGACTAGCGGGTGGGTTGTTGTACTTC. Translated: CASSSGLAGGLLYF.

V gene TRBV5-6 combines with J gene TRBJ2-7, with 12 positions matching TRBD2. Per the germline V gene, CDR1 is SGHDT and CDR2 is YYEEEE. Trimming cost V 2 bases and J 4 bases; bases outside gene matches: 4. The CDR3 length is 15 residues. In DNA, the CDR3 is TGTGCCAGCAGCTTTCTAGCGGGGGGGCGGTACGAGCAGTACTTC. Translation gives CASSFLAGGRYEQYF.

This clone was seen a few times. The genes are TRBV9 and TRBJ2-7, with 13 bases aligning to TRBD2. The CDR3 is made up of 17 amino acids. In germline, CDR1 is SGDLS, CDR2 YYNGEE. V dropped 4 bases and J dropped 7; count of bases not matched to a gene: 14. The CDR3 reads CASSPHQGLAGAKEQYF. The CDR3 nucleotides are TGTGCCAGCAGCCCCCACCAAGGACTAGCGGGGGCCAAAGAGCAGTACTTC.